This T cell receptor (beta chain) was found in a study of blood T cells in healthy people across ages. The authors ran a second PCR of about 6 to 12 cycles using a sample-barcoded 5' primer and a J-beta primer mix. TCRdb passed the 5' RACE reads through MiXCR, listing each CDR3 protein once. This table holds about 1.4 million distinct CDR3 sequences, 45% to 70% found once. V lost 4 bases and J lost 9, with 12 bases in between. Germline loops: CDR1 SGHRS, CDR2 YFSETQ. This CDR3 contains 12 residues. A few counts support this clonotype. The V call is TRBV5-1, the J call TRBJ2-3; maybe TRBD2 (5 bases). The clonotype comes from a man between 18 and 35 years old in good health. Sequences were obtained from blood. CDR3 DNA sequence: TGCGCCAGCAGCCCGGACTCCGCCACGCAGTATTTT. Its translation is CASSPDSATQYF.